A single sample gave rise to the 3 T cell receptor beta chains below, sequenced in a study of T cells expressing NK-cell markers. TCRdb reanalyzed the 5' RACE reads, giving one entry per CDR3 protein sequence and no DNA. This repertoire includes a few hundred thousand distinct CDR3 sequences. Sequencing was carried out using blood T cells: a sorted CD56 or NKG2C T cell subset, CD4+ or CD8+ T cells, or bulk PBMC T cells (not recorded which). The receptors originated from a man aged 18 to 69 in good health.

The chain joins TRBV20-1 to TRBJ2-3; without DNA, the TCRdb call of TRBD1 cannot be checked. This CDR3 has 14 residues. Germline CDR1 is DFQATT and CDR2 is SNEGSKA (reference sequence). The CDR3 protein is CSAPGPGGSDTQYF.

The chain carries TRBV6-1 and TRBJ2-3; TCRdb outputs TRBD1, but without DNA this stays unchecked. The CDR3 totals 15 residues. Germline values: CDR1 MNHNS, CDR2 SASEGT. Here the CDR3 reads CASRRAGGPGDTQYF.

The chain combines TRBV6-5 with TRBJ1-5. Looked up from germline, CDR1 is MNHEY and CDR2 is SVGAGI. This CDR3 region has 14 residues. The CDR3 protein is CASSYSMFSQPQHF.